What follows is one T cell receptor (beta chain) and its context. Antigen unknown. The entry originates in a study of cytomegalovirus exposure and HLA in healthy donors. Study-wide background: A subsequent analysis stated that the 120 or so validation repertoires were run on the same platform as the roughly 620 first-cohort repertoires. The study, taken as a whole, reports: Reports showed the classifier diagnosing cytomegalovirus status with high specificity and sensitivity. In vitro, three CMV-associated chains proved specific for CMV antigens. The tendency of first-cohort TCR clusters to co-occur in the roughly 120 validation repertoires was the finding of a later analysis.

This CDR3 is 13 amino acids long. Germline V lookup: CDR1 LNHDA, CDR2 SQIVND (reference sequence). V lost 3 bases, J lost 6 bases, and 1 base stayed unmatched. Method: immunoSEQ multiplex PCR; TCRdb's copy keeps in-frame clones and lacks some. The profile shows 200,000 to 250,000 clones, over 75% of them singletons. The sample consisted of PBMCs. The chain links TRBV19 to TRBJ2-7; TRBD1 matches at 11 bases. This TCR came from a woman aged 18-29 years in good health and CMV-seropositive. The CDR3 reads CASSMGQGGEQYF. In nucleotides, the CDR3 is TGTGCCAGTAGTATGGGACAGGGGGGCGAGCAGTACTTC.